Described below is a single T cell receptor (beta chain) sequence and its context. Its specificity is not known. This sample stems from a study of cytomegalovirus exposure and HLA in healthy donors. Findings of the study overall: Later on, analysis showed that most CMV-associated TCR beta chains appeared to be HLA-restricted. Being indistinguishable, some V segments were excluded, TRBV6-2 and TRBV6-3 among them.

Researchers ran the PCR with 60 Vbeta and 13 Jbeta primers. Sequencing used immunoSEQ multiplex PCR; TCRdb keeps in-frame clones, though not all of them. Seen here are about 160,000 clones, almost 80% observed once, and the top ten hold under 1.5%. The CDR3 length is 16 residues. Germline lookup yields CDR1 SGHRS and CDR2 YFSETQ. The germline V and J ends were trimmed by 0 bases and 2 bases, with 13 bases remaining between them. The sequenced sample consisted of PBMCs. The rearrangement uses TRBV5-1 and TRBJ2-3; TRBD2 might be the D (6 bases). This receptor was taken from a young man in good health and CMV-seronegative. In DNA, the CDR3 is TGCGCCAGCAGCTTGGTGTGGGGGGAAATCACAGATACGCAGTATTTT. This encodes CASSLVWGEITDTQYF.